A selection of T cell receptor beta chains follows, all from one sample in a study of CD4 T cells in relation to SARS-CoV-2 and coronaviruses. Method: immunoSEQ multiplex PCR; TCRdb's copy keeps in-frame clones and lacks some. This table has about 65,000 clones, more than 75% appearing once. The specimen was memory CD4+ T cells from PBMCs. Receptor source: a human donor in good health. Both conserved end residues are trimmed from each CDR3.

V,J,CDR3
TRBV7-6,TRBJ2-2,ASSPGGSFKTGELF
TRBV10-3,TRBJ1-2,AISESGRGYGYT
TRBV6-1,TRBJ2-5,ASSDSGQGLAETQY
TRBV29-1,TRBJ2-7,SVDAGVRGSSYEQY
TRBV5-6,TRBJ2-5,ASSVIGPPPATQY
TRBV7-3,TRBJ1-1,ASSAGLGTGVIMNTEAF
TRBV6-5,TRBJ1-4,ASSRDRANEKLF
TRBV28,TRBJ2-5,ASSLTSGGVETQY
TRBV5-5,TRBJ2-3,ASSGLAGGAGGTQY
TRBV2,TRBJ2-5,ASSADRGSTETQY
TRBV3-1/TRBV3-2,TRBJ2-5,ASSQDSKTQY
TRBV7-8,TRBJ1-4,ASSLARIATNEKLF
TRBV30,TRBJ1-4,AWSNPTGINEKLF
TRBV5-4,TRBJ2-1,ASSLDFGQGAYNEQF
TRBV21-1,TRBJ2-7,ASSTTRTGPHAYEQY
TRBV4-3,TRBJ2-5,ASSQDWRGEETQY
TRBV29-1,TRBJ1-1,SVDVGVNTEAF
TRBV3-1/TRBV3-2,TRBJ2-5,ASSQASGVGETQY
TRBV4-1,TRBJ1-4,ASSQGTGITNEKLF
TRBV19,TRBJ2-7,ASSTSRGQGEGEQY
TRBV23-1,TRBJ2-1,ASRPGRQGARNEQF
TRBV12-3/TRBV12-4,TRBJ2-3,ASSAIGDTQY
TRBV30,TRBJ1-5,AWSTTDRVQPQH
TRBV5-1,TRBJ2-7,ASSLGGGQSTVYEQY
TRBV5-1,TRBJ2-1,ASSWGTSGNYNEQF
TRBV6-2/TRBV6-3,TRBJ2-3,ASSSLEGNTDTQY
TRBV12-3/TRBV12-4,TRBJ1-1,ASRNRDGEAF
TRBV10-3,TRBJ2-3,AISVRGGTDTQY
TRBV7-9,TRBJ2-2,ASSQTGPGELF
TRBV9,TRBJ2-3,ASSLWDSPLDTTDTQY
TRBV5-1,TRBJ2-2,ASSGSGGNTGELF
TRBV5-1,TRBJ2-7,ASSLAREVEQY
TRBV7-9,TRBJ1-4,ASSFGVPNEKLF
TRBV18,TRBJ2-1,ASSPARHSPVQQF
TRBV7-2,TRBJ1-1,ASSRRGSTEAF
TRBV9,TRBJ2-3,ASTRDRQGTQY
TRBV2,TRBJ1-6,ASSGEGNSPLH
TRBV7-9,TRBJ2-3,ASSLSLGGDTQY
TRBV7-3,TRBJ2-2,ASSLMPSGHTNTGELF
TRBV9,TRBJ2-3,ASSVGSNPDTQY
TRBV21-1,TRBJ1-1,ASSKGGRRSLNTEAF
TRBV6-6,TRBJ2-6,ASSGSGANVLT
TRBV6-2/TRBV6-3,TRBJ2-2,ASSYQSGWMAGELF
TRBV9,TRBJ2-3,ASSTSGRLDTQY
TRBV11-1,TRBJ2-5,ASTGVGGKETQY
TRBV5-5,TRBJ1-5,ASSLRQGNQPQH
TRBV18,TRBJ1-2,ASSPVREAGYT
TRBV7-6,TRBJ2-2,ASSLAGTGYTGELF
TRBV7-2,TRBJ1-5,ASSLAAVYSNQPQH
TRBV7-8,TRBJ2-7,ASSSGRGSYEQY
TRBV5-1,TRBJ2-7,ASSTGTSGVYEQY
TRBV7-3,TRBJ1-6,ASSSLTNSPLH
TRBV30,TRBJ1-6,AWRPGQESPLH
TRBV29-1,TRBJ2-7,SVGYRSYEQY
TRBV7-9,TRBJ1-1,ASSSRTGGAGEAF